A single sample gave rise to the 22 T cell receptor beta chains below, sequenced in a study of T cell responses to AZD1222 COVID-19 vaccine. Data came from immunoSEQ multiplex PCR; TCRdb stores just in-frame clones and leaves some out. Of roughly 140,000 clones in the sample, approximately 93% were seen once. The specimen was peripheral blood, collected after recovery from COVID-19. The receptor set was obtained from an adult who had recovered from COVID-19.

The gene calls are TRBV29-1 and TRBJ1-2; the D is unclear. The V end was cut by 4 bases, the J end by 2 bases, with 8 bases between. The germline V gene has CDR1 SQVTM and CDR2 ANQGSEA. This CDR3 comprises 12 residues. CDR3 DNA sequence: TGCAGCGTTGGTGTACAAAACTATGGCTACACCTTC. It encodes CSVGVQNYGYTF.

The chain carries TRBV18 and TRBJ2-7; D may be TRBD1 or TRBD2 (5 bases each). Germline V gene sequence: CDR1 KGHSH, CDR2 LQKENI. This CDR3 has 15 residues. V was shortened by 0 bases and J by 4 bases, with 13 bases between the two germline ends. The DNA of the CDR3 is TGTGCCAGCTCACCACCTCCGGGGCGCCGATACGAGCAGTACTTC. This translates into CASSPPPGRRYEQYF.

J is TRBJ1-1 and V is TRBV24-1; tentatively, D is TRBD1 (5 bases). V dropped 3 bases and J dropped 6 bases, with 10 bases sitting between them. CDR3 length: 13 residues. Germline loops: CDR1 KGHDR, CDR2 SFDVKD. The CDR3 nucleotides are TGTGCCACCAGTGATGGGGCGAGGCCTGAAGCTTTCTTT. As protein: CATSDGARPEAFF.

This clone was detected once. The V call is TRBV19, the J call TRBJ1-1; D remains ambiguous. The V end lost 0 bases, the J end lost 8 bases, and 13 bases lay between the germline ends. This CDR3 is 14 amino acids long. Germline V lookup: CDR1 LNHDA, CDR2 SQIVND (reference sequence). CDR3 in amino acids: CASSIEGTRREAFF. For the CDR3, the DNA is TGTGCCAGTAGTATAGAAGGAACGAGGAGAGAAGCTTTCTTT.

With respect to this clone: The junction shows a germline mismatch at one end, possibly a read error. The chain has TRBV11-1 and TRBJ2-3; D call uncertain. Germline V CDR1 and CDR2: SGHAT, FQDESV (reference sequence). The CDR3 loop spans 13 amino acids. This CDR3 reads CASSLEGLDTQYF. The DNA of the CDR3 is TGTGCCAGCAGTTTAGAAGGGCTGGATACGCAGTATTTT.

The chain is built from TRBV27 and TRBJ2-5; 7 nucleotides match TRBD1. The V and J ends lost 1 base and 5 bases, in that order; junction bases with no gene match: 4. The CDR3 extends over 14 amino acids. CDR1 and CDR2 (germline): MNHEY, SMNVEV (reference sequence). The CDR3 nucleotides read TGTGCCAGCAGTTTATTGGACAGGCGGGAGACCCAGTACTTC. Protein sequence: CASSLLDRRETQYF.

The gene calls are TRBV19 and TRBJ2-5; 8 bases fit TRBD2. This CDR3 has 15 amino acids. V lost 6 bases to trimming and J lost 5 bases; unmatched junction nucleotides: 11. Germline CDR1 and CDR2: LNHDA and SQIVND (reference sequence). This CDR3 is CASSHSGAGWETQYF. DNA for the CDR3: TGTGCCAGTAGCCATAGCGGGGCCGGGTGGGAGACCCAGTACTTC.

This clone was recorded only once. V and J are TRBV5-1 and TRBJ1-4, with TRBD1 as a possible D gene (6 bases). The CDR3 runs 16 residues. V was cut by 3 bases and J by 6 bases, with 18 bases left in between. CDR1 and CDR2 from the germline V gene are SGHRS and YFSETQ. CDR3 loop: CASSSRNQGLDEKLFF. The DNA for the CDR3 is TGCGCCAGCAGCTCGCGTAATCAGGGGCTGGATGAAAAACTGTTTTTT.

This chain joins TRBV11-2 and TRBJ2-2; 9 bases map to TRBD1. Looked up from germline, CDR1 is SGHAT and CDR2 is FQNNGV. The CDR3 spans 15 residues. The trim removed 5 bases at V and 7 bases at J, leaving 8 bases unmatched. CDR3 in amino acids: CASSEQGALSGELFF. The DNA for the CDR3 is TGTGCCAGCAGCGAACAGGGGGCGCTGAGCGGGGAGCTGTTTTTT. The variable domain in full, completed from reference TRBV11-2 and TRBJ2-2, reads EAGVAQSPRYKIIEKRQSVAFWCNPISGHATLYWYQQILGQGPKLLIQFQNNGVVDDSQLPKDRFSAERLKGVDSTLKIQPAKLEDSAVYLCASSEQGALSGELFFGEGSRLTVL.

V usage is TRBV30 and J usage is TRBJ2-7; no reliable D call. Germline CDR1 is GTSNPN and CDR2 is SVGIG (reference sequence). V shed 2 bases and J shed 6 bases, with 8 bases lying between them. This CDR3 comprises 11 residues. Here the CDR3 DNA reads TGTGCCTGGAGTCAGGACGGCGAGCAGTACTTC. This translates into CAWSQDGEQYF.

The chain recombines TRBV4-2 with TRBJ2-1; possibly TRBD2 for D (5 bases). CDR1 is LGHNA and CDR2 is YNFKEQ in the germline V gene. There are 18 residues in the CDR3. The V gene lost 0 bases and the J gene lost 3 bases, with 18 bases spanning the gap. In DNA, the CDR3 is TGTGCCAGCAGCCAAGATCGGGGTAAGGACTTAATCTACAATGAGCAGTTCTTC. It is translated as CASSQDRGKDLIYNEQFF.

The chain is built from TRBV6-5 and TRBJ2-7, with TRBD1 as a possible D gene (6 bases). The CDR3 totals 15 residues. The V gene's germline CDR1 is MNHEY and CDR2 SVGAGI. The V and J ends lost 3 bases and 2 bases respectively, with 14 bases between them. CDR3 bases: TGTGCCAGCAGTTATGGGACACCTGGGGCCTACGAGCAGTACTTC. It encodes CASSYGTPGAYEQYF.

This chain uses TRBV19 with TRBJ2-5, with a tentative D call TRBD1 (7 bases). CDR3 size: 16 residues. In germline, CDR1 is LNHDA, CDR2 SQIVND (reference sequence). Trimming cost V 2 bases and J 4 bases, with 17 bases left between them. CDR3 sequence: CASSIPDRYGGETQYF. DNA for the CDR3: TGTGCCAGTAGTATACCGGACAGGTACGGGGGAGAGACCCAGTACTTC.

This clone was recorded a few times. This chain uses TRBV5-1 with TRBJ2-1; maybe TRBD2 (5 bases). This CDR3 contains 16 residues. V was pared by 1 base and J by 4 bases, with 15 bases between. In germline, CDR1 is SGHRS, CDR2 YFSETQ. The CDR3 region is CASSLTTTTSYNEQFF. CDR3 DNA sequence: TGCGCCAGCAGCTTGACGACTACAACCTCATACAATGAGCAGTTCTTC.

The CDR3 loop reads CAISESGRGYDNEQFF. DNA of the CDR3: TGTGCCATCAGTGAGTCAGGCAGGGGGTATGACAATGAGCAGTTCTTC. The rearrangement links TRBV10-3 to TRBJ2-1; 7 nucleotides agree with TRBD1. Germline lookup yields CDR1 ENHRY and CDR2 SYGVKD. V shed 0 bases and J 5 bases; nucleotides not matched to a gene: 7. This CDR3 has 16 amino acids.

V is TRBV5-1 and J is TRBJ2-3; D not resolved. This CDR3 is built from 14 residues. Germline V gene sequence: CDR1 SGHRS, CDR2 YFSETQ. Deletions cut 4 bases from V and 1 base from J, with 10 bases between. The DNA of the CDR3 is TGCGCCAGCAGCGGGATCCCGGGCACAGATACGCAGTATTTT. Translated: CASSGIPGTDTQYF.

The chain is built from TRBV3-1 (or the pseudogene TRBV3-2) and TRBJ2-3, with D tentatively TRBD2 (5 bases). Per the germline V gene, CDR1 is LGHDT and CDR2 is YNNKEL (reference sequence). The CDR3 covers 17 residues. V was shortened by 3 bases and J by 2 bases, with 18 bases between the two germline ends. In nucleotides, the CDR3 is TGTGCCAGCAGCCAGAACGTCGGCGGGTCGTTCACAGATACGCAGTATTTT. It encodes CASSQNVGGSFTDTQYF.

CDR3 in amino acids: CASSLDPAAYEQYF. CDR3 nucleotides: TGTGCCAGCAGTTTGGATCCGGCAGCCTACGAGCAGTACTTC. This chain links TRBV27 with TRBJ2-7; D uncertain. The V gene lost 3 bases and the J gene lost 2 bases, with 11 bases spanning the gap. The CDR3 consists of 14 residues. Germline CDR1 reads MNHEY; CDR2 reads SMNVEV (reference sequence).

The chain has TRBV30 and TRBJ1-1; TRBD1 matches 10 bases. With V trimmed by 2 bases and J by 5 bases, 8 bases remained unmatched. The CDR3 totals 15 residues. The V gene's germline CDR1 is GTSNPN and CDR2 SVGIG (reference sequence). CDR3 in amino acids: CAWSRRTGGGTEAFF. CDR3 DNA sequence: TGTGCCTGGAGTCGCAGGACAGGGGGGGGGACTGAAGCTTTCTTT.

J is TRBJ2-7 and V is TRBV5-1; no reliable D call. V was shortened by 4 bases and J by 0 bases, with 14 bases between the two germline ends. CDR3 length: 15 amino acids. Germline assignment: CDR1 SGHRS and CDR2 YFSETQ. CDR3 amino acids: CASSQEVLGSYEQYF. The CDR3 DNA follows: TGCGCCAGCAGCCAAGAGGTTTTGGGCTCCTACGAGCAGTACTTC.

This chain joins TRBV28 and TRBJ1-2; 8 nucleotides agree with TRBD1. The junction had 6 bases not matched to a gene; V was cut back by 6 bases and J by 0 bases. CDR1 MDHEN and CDR2 SYDVKM come from the germline V gene. This CDR3 comprises 15 residues. The CDR3 spells CASSRTGKANYGYTF. In DNA, the CDR3 is TGTGCCAGCAGCCGGACAGGGAAGGCTAACTATGGCTACACCTTC.

The rearrangement links TRBV11-2 to TRBJ1-2, with 10 bases lining up with TRBD1. Germline assignment: CDR1 SGHAT and CDR2 FQNNGV. The CDR3 is 19 residues long. With 2 bases clipped from V and 7 bases from J, the junction kept 19 bases outside the gene matches. CDR3 DNA sequence: TGTGCCAGCAGCTTAAAAATCCACGGGACAGGGGCCTTCTTGATTGGCTACACCTTC. This sequence encodes CASSLKIHGTGAFLIGYTF. The variable domain in full, with the rest retrieved from reference TRBV11-2 and TRBJ1-2, is EAGVAQSPRYKIIEKRQSVAFWCNPISGHATLYWYQQILGQGPKLLIQFQNNGVVDDSQLPKDRFSAERLKGVDSTLKIQPAKLEDSAVYLCASSLKIHGTGAFLIGYTFGSGTRLTVV.